The entry that follows covers one T cell receptor beta chain sequence. What it binds is not known. These data come from a study of cytomegalovirus exposure and HLA in healthy donors. Overall study context: Early release data held 80 million to 100 million unique TCRs from HLA-typed donors. General study points: Among TCR beta chains, those listed as cytomegalovirus-associated numbered over 150. Many donors carried some public TCRs, although rarity characterized most TCR sequences.

With 60 Vbeta and 13 Jbeta primers, the PCR was carried out. Method: immunoSEQ multiplex PCR; TCRdb's copy keeps in-frame clones and lacks some. The sample comprises about 120,000 clones, about 8.6% of which are singletons, and 6% to 7.5% rests with the top ten. The germline V and J ends were trimmed by 1 base and 2 bases, with 4 bases remaining between them. Germline V gene sequence: CDR1 LNHDA, CDR2 SQIVND (reference sequence). The CDR3 has 13 residues. Material: PBMCs. The chain links TRBV19 to TRBJ2-3; D unresolved. This receptor was obtained from a woman between 35 and 50 years old in good health and CMV-seropositive. CDR3 in DNA: TGTGCCAGTAGTATAGGGCACACAGATACGCAGTATTTT. This gives the protein CASSIGHTDTQYF. Complete variable domain (other parts from reference TRBV19 and TRBJ2-3): DGGITQSPKYLFRKEGQNVTLSCEQNLNHDAMYWYRQDPGQGLRLIYYSQIVNDFQKGDIAEGYSVSREKKESFPLTVTSAQKNPTAFYLCASSIGHTDTQYFGPGTRLTVL.